This TCR beta chain came from a study of identical twins. TCRdb redid the calling of the 5' RACE reads with MiXCR, one entry per CDR3 protein. The table lists about 250,000 distinct CDR3 sequences, about 9% of them singletons. This CDR3 region has 16 residues. Germline loops: CDR1 SGHAT, CDR2 FQDESV (reference sequence). Trimming pared 2 bases from V and 6 bases from J, leaving 16 bases between. Healthy Caucasians alone served as donors. Separately, the same data were catalogued under a study of yellow fever vaccine responses in identical twins.

The chain has TRBV11-1 and TRBJ2-2; tentative D call: TRBD2 (5 bases). This TCR was sampled from a woman aged 18-30 years in good health. Specimen: CD8+ T cells sorted from blood. CDR3 residues: CASSLSLMGEPGELFF. In DNA form, the CDR3 reads TGTGCCAGCAGCTTATCTCTAATGGGAGAACCCGGGGAGCTGTTTTTT.